This T cell receptor beta chain stems from a study of T cell responses to AZD1222 COVID-19 vaccine (dated by TCRdb to 2020 to 2022). Notes on the research overall: Because spike-specific TCR depth and breadth did not differ between the two schedules, AZD1222 recipients who got a second dose at roughly 4 weeks were pooled with those who got a second dose at roughly 12 weeks. TCR sequencing was performed for 233 trial participants, of whom about 210 were given two doses of AZD1222 and approximately 26 were given two doses of MenACWY control vaccine. Trial participants were enrolled into age subgroups of 18-55, 56-69 and 70-plus years, which contained approximately 150, 30 and 60 TCR-sequenced participants, respectively.

This clone was counted a single time. No antigen is known for it. Within one base of it there is no much larger clone, and no base qualities were kept. The time point label on this specimen signifies: baseline before first vaccination. Vaccinee samples were obtained from the UK trials COV001 and COV002, which included a single-blind randomized controlled phase 2/3 trial of AZD1222 (ChAdOx1 nCoV-19) in healthy adults. For TCRbeta chain sequencing, PBMC samples were collected from trial participants at day 0 and at day 28 after the second dose. The CDR3 regions of human TCRbeta chains were analyzed by immunosequencing. On the study's bioinformatics: TCRs in the repertoires were matched against a reference library of SARS-CoV-2-specific TCRs that had been generated with the MIRA antigen-specificity platform. Breadth meant the fraction of unique TCRs that were SARS-CoV-2-associated, whereas depth meant the fraction of total T cells that were SARS-CoV-2-associated. Using the MIRA data, every spike-specific TCR was mapped to the spike region that the TCR reacted to and assigned to either a CD4 or a CD8 class. Log10-transformed breadth and depth values were compared by one-way ANOVA with Sidak's multiple comparisons tests. Imported from immuneACCESS, the table was reduced by TCRdb to in-frame sequences with V and J called. These copies leave out some clones; in studies compared against another copy, an unresolved V gene accounts for under half, and the cause of the remainder is not known. The DNA gave D and trimming, while V, J and clone size come from that table. The sample profile shows 120,000 to 150,000 clones; approximately 92% of them were found once. 3.1% of the sample goes to the ten largest clones.

Study-wide findings and limitations: Vaccine-associated CD4 TCRs spanned the whole spike protein, with dominant responses in regions 160-218 and 743-854. Only a handful of AZD1222 recipients were SARS-CoV-2 seropositive at baseline, limiting conclusions about previously exposed vaccinees. Participants were mostly white British, with more females than males. The authors suggested clonal diversity may have been underestimated. No day 14 peak-response samples were available, so repertoires were characterized only after the peak T cell response. The 56-69-year group was small, and its depth increase did not reach significance, likely because of low power. Reportedly, almost half of the unique spike-specific TCRs recognized epitopes lying outside the regions that are mutated in the B.1.351 and B.1.1.7 variants. After two AZD1222 doses, both the breadth and the depth of spike-specific TCRs were significantly higher than at day 0 and than in MenACWY recipients.

The junction shows trimming of 4 bases on V and 2 bases on J, plus 3 bases between the germline ends. Spanning cysteine to phenylalanine, the CDR3 consists of 11 amino acids. Only the CDR3 DNA stays, 33 bases, in frame from base 1. CDR1 MDHEN and CDR2 SYDVKM are derived from the germline V gene. The V gene is TRBV28 and the J gene is TRBJ2-7; the D gene remains uncertain. The sequences come from peripheral blood, collected on day 0 of AZD1222 vaccination. This clonotype was obtained from an adult in good health. The CDR3 region: CASSSTYEQYF. DNA sequence: TGTGCCAGCAGTTCGACCTACGAGCAGTACTTC.